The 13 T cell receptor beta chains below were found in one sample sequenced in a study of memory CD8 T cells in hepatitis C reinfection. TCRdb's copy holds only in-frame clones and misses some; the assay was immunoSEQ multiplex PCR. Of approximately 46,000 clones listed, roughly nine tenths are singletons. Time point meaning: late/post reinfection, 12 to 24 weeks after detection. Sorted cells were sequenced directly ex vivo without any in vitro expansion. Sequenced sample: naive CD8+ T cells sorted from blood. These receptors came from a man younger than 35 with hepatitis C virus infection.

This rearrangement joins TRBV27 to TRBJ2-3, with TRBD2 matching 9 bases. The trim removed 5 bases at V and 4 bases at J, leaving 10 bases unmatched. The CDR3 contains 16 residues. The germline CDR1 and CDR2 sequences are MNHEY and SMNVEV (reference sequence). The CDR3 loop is CASSLLAGNGPDTQYF. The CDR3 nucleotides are TGTGCCAGCAGTCTCCTAGCGGGGAATGGCCCAGATACGCAGTATTTT.

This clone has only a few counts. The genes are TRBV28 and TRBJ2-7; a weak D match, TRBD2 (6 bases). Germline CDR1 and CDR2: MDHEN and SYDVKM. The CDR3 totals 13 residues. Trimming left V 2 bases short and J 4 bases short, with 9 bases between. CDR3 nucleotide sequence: TGTGCCAGCAGTTTAGGGCGGGGTTACGAGCAGTACTTC. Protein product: CASSLGRGYEQYF.

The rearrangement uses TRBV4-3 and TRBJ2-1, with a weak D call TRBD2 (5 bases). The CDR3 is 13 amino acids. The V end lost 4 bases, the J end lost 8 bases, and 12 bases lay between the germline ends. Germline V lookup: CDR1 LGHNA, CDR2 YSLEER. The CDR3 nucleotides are TGCGCCAGCAGCCCCCGGACCGGGGATGAGCAGTTCTTC. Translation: CASSPRTGDEQFF.

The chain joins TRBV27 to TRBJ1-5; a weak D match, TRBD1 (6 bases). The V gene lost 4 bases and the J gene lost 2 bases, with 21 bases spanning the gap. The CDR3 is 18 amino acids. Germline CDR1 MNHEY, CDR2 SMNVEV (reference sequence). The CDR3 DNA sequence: TGTGCCAGCAGTTCAAAAGCGGCAGGGGAACTTGGCAATCAGCCCCAGCATTTT. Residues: CASSSKAAGELGNQPQHF.

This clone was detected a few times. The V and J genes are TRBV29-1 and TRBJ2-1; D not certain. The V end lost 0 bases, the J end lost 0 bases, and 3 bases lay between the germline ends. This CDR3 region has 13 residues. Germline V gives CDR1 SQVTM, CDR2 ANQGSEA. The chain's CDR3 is CSVEESSYNEQFF. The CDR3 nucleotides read TGCAGCGTTGAAGAGAGCTCCTACAATGAGCAGTTCTTC.

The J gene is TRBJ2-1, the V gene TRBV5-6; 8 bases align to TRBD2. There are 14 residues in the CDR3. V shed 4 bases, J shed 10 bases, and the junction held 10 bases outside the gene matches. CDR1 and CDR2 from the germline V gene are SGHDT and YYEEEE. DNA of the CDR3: TGTGCCAGCAGCAAAAGCGGGAGTCGGGACGAGCAGTTCTTC. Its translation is CASSKSGSRDEQFF.

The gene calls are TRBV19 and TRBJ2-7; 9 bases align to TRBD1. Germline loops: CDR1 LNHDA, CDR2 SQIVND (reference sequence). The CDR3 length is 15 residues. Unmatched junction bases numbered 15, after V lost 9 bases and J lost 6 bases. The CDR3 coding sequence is TGTGCCAGCGCGAAAGCCGGGACAGGGTTGACCGAGCAGTACTTC. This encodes CASAKAGTGLTEQYF.

CDR3 coding DNA: TGTGCCAGCTCACTAGCGGGAGGCGGGGTTGAGCAGTTCTTC. Protein sequence: CASSLAGGGVEQFF. The gene calls are TRBV7-2 and TRBJ2-1; 12 bases line up with TRBD2. CDR1 and CDR2 (germline): SGHTA, FQGNSA. V was clipped by 8 bases and J by 9 bases; unmatched bases: 8. CDR3 length equals 14 residues.

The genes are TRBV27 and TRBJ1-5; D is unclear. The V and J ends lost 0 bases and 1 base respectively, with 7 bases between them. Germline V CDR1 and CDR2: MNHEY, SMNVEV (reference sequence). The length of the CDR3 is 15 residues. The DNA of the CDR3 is TGTGCCAGCAGTTTATCCGGAGGGAGCAATCAGCCCCAGCATTTT. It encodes CASSLSGGSNQPQHF.

This CDR3 reads CASSSGTSGGRTGELFF. The CDR3 nucleotides read TGTGCCAGCAGCTCGGGGACTAGCGGGGGCCGCACCGGGGAGCTGTTTTTT. V and J are TRBV7-6 and TRBJ2-2; 14 nucleotides match TRBD2. The CDR3 extends over 17 amino acids. Germline values: CDR1 SGHVS, CDR2 FNYEAQ. The V segment lost 4 bases and the J segment 4 bases; nucleotides outside the gene matches: 5.

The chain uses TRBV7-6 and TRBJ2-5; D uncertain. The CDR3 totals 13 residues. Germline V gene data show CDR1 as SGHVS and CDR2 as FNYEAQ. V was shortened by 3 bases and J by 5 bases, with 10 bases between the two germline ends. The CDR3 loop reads CASSLFREETQYF. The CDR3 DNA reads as TGTGCCAGCAGCTTGTTTAGAGAGGAGACCCAGTACTTC. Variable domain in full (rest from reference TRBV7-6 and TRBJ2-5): GAGVSQSPRYKVTKRGQDVALRCDPISGHVSLYWYRQALGQGPEFLTYFNYEAQQDKSGLPNDRFSAERPEGSISTLTIQRTEQRDSAMYRCASSLFREETQYFGPGTRLLVL.

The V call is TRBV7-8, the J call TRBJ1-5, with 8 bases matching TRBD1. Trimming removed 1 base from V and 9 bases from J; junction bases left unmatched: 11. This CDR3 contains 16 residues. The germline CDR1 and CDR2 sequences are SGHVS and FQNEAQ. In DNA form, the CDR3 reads TGTGCCAGCAGCTTAGGCACAGGGGGGGTCGCCAGGCCCCAGCATTTT. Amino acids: CASSLGTGGVARPQHF.

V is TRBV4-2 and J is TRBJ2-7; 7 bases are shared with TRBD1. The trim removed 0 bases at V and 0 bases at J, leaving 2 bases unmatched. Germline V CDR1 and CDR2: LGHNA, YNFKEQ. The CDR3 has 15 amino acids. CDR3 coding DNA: TGTGCCAGCAGCCAAGAAAGGGACAGCTCCTACGAGCAGTACTTC. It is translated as CASSQERDSSYEQYF.